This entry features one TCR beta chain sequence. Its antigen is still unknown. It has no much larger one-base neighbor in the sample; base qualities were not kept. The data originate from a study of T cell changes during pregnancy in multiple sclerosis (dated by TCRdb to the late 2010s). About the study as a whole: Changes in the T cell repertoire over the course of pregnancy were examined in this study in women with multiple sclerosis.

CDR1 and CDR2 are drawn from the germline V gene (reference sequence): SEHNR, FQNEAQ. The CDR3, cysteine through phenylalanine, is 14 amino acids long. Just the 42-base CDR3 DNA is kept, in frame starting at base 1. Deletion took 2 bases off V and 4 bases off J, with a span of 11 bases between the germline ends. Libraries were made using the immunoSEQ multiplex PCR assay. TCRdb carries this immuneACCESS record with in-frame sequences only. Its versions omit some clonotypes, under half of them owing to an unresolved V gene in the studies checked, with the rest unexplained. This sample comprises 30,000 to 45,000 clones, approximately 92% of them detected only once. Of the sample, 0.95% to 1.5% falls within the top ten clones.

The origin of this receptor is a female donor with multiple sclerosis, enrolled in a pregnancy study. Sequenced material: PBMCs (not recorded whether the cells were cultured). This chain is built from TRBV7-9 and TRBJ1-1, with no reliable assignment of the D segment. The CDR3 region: CASSLPGSITEAFF. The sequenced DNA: TGTGCCAGCAGCTTACCGGGCTCCATCACTGAAGCTTTCTTT.